The 3 T cell receptor beta chains below come from one sample, sequenced in a study of OX40 agonist ivuxolimab in advanced cancers. The library relied on the immunoSEQ multiplex PCR assay. The table was pulled from immuneACCESS by TCRdb, which kept in-frame rearrangements only. Such tables lose some clones; where checked, under half of the loss comes from unresolved V genes, and the rest has no known cause. For this sample there are 40,000 to 45,000 clones; 90% appear just once. The leading ten clones occupy about 5.5% of the sample. Sequencing used CD4+ or CD8+ T cells sorted from blood, obtained in a trial of the OX40 agonist ivuxolimab. Source of these receptors: an adult with an advanced solid tumor such as melanoma, head and neck, liver or kidney cancer.

The chain combines TRBV5-5 with TRBJ2-7; tentative D call: TRBD1 (5 bases). Deletions cut 4 bases from V and 2 bases from J, with 13 bases between. This CDR3 is built from 14 residues. The germline V gene has CDR1 SGHKS and CDR2 YYEKEE (reference sequence). CDR3 residues: CASSPPGAAYEQYF. Here the CDR3 DNA reads TGTGCCAGCAGCCCTCCTGGGGCCGCCTACGAGCAGTACTTC.

The chain has TRBV9 and TRBJ2-2; perhaps TRBD1 as D (6 bases). CDR1 and CDR2 from the germline V gene are SGDLS and YYNGEE. The CDR3 has 17 amino acids. V dropped 3 bases and J dropped 0 bases, with 15 bases sitting between them. In DNA form, the CDR3 reads TGTGCCAGCAGCGCTGGGCCGGGACAAGCGAACACCGGGGAGCTGTTTTTT. Protein sequence: CASSAGPGQANTGELFF.

The genes are TRBV6-1 and TRBJ1-1; no firm D call. In germline, CDR1 is MNHNS, CDR2 SASEGT. Trimming removed 5 bases at V and 6 bases at J, with 7 bases between. The CDR3 is made up of 11 amino acids. Here the CDR3 DNA reads TGTGCCAGCAGTAGGTTGGCTGAAGCTTTCTTT. Protein sequence: CASSRLAEAFF.